This TCR beta chain was sequenced in a study of response to subunit inactivated influenza vaccine (dated by TCRdb to the late 2010s). Turning to the overall study: Deep quantitative profiling of the T cell receptor repertoire was used in the study to follow responses to a trivalent subunit inactivated influenza vaccine.

Its CDR3 holds 18 amino acids, cysteine through phenylalanine. The entry retains the CDR3 DNA only, 54 bases that are in frame from base 1. Per the germline V gene, SGHAT is the CDR1 and FQNNGV is the CDR2. Compared with germline, V lacks 2 bases and J lacks 7 bases; bases without a gene match: 15. Library creation used RT-PCR. Sequenced using an Illumina HiSeq 2500. TCRdb handled the public reads itself, with Q25 trimming in fastp and clone calling in MiXCR, and kept productive beta chains. Duplicate CDR3 protein sequences are folded into a single record with the most common DNA and genes. This sample lists 750,000 to 850,000 distinct CDR3 sequences; less than 20% were detected once. The ten top clones hold 11% of the sample. Here is what the overall study found, with its caveats: It was suggested by the authors that each seasonal influenza vaccination may recruit only a limited number of new T cells.

This clonotype was seen a handful of times. This receptor's antigen is unknown. No much larger clonotype is one base removed from it; base qualities were not supplied. The material sequenced was PBMCs from blood, taken about 5 days after vaccination. The receptor was derived from a man aged 45-65 years who received an inactivated influenza vaccine. Donor details come from another sample of the same person, matched by shared clones. Here the chain combines TRBV11-2 and TRBJ2-1; 9 junctional bases match TRBD2. CDR3 loop: CASSLWGGRGGAGNEQFF. The bases read TGTGCCAGCAGCTTATGGGGAGGTCGCGGGGGGGCTGGAAATGAGCAGTTCTTC.